One and the same sample provided the 9 T cell receptor beta chains below, sequenced in a study of blood T cell repertoires in COVID-19 (dated by TCRdb to 2018 to 2021). To prepare the library, the immunoSEQ multiplex PCR assay was applied. The immuneACCESS repertoire file appears here via TCRdb, limited to in-frame rearrangements. These files lack a portion of the clones; in checked studies, under half of the deficit traces to unresolved V genes, and the cause of the others is not known. Within this sample are 150,000 to 200,000 clones, with 88% of them counted one time only. Of the sample, roughly 2% falls within the top ten clones. The material sequenced was peripheral blood. The receptors derive from a man aged 50-59 years who had recovered from COVID-19.

This chain joins TRBV10-3 and TRBJ2-7; D is possibly TRBD1 (6 bases). Germline V gene lookup returns CDR1 ENHRY and CDR2 SYGVKD. This CDR3 comprises 13 residues. The V end lost 4 bases, the J end lost 1 base, and 8 bases lay between the germline ends. The CDR3 DNA reads as TGTGCCATCAGTGGAACAGGGTCCTACGAGCAGTACTTC. Translated, it gives CAISGTGSYEQYF.

This chain links TRBV5-1 with TRBJ1-1, with 8 bases matching TRBD1. This CDR3 spans 17 amino acids. After removal of 0 bases from V and 5 bases from J, the junction contained 12 bases not matched to a gene. Germline loops: CDR1 SGHRS, CDR2 YFSETQ. The CDR3: CASSLGMTTGAVTEAFF. In DNA, the CDR3 is TGCGCCAGCAGCTTGGGGATGACGACAGGGGCTGTGACTGAAGCTTTCTTT.

V gene TRBV19 combines with J gene TRBJ2-7; D might be TRBD1 (6 bases). The CDR3 has 13 residues. V was trimmed by 5 bases and J by 3 bases, leaving 11 bases between them. Germline-derived CDR1 and CDR2 are LNHDA and SQIVND (reference sequence). The CDR3 DNA sequence: TGTGCCAGTAGTGCCACACAGGGCTACGAGCAGTACTTC. Its protein product is CASSATQGYEQYF.

The chain couples TRBV6-2 or TRBV6-3 to TRBJ2-3; 9 bases are shared with TRBD1. Germline V lookup: CDR1 MNHEY, CDR2 SVGEGT. With V trimmed by 2 bases and J by 6 bases, 6 bases remained unmatched. The CDR3 contains 15 residues. CDR3 sequence (DNA): TGTGCCAGCAGTTACGCTACAGGGGGCGTGGATACGCAGTATTTT. This translates into CASSYATGGVDTQYF.

The rearrangement links TRBV5-4 to TRBJ2-3, with D perhaps matching TRBD2 (5 bases). This CDR3 spans 15 amino acids. CDR1 is SGHNT and CDR2 is YYREEE in the germline V gene (reference sequence). The ends were cut back, 3 bases at V and 4 bases at J, with 15 bases in the middle. This CDR3 is CASSSEGAEADTQYF. CDR3 DNA: TGTGCCAGCAGCTCCGAGGGCGCGGAAGCAGATACGCAGTATTTT.

The V gene is TRBV18, the J gene TRBJ2-7, with 11 bases identical to TRBD2. The germline V gene has CDR1 KGHSH and CDR2 LQKENI. The CDR3 totals 14 residues. Trimming removed 3 bases from V and 6 bases from J; junction bases left unmatched: 4. The CDR3: CASSPTSGSSEQYF. The CDR3 DNA reads TGTGCCAGCTCACCTACTAGCGGGAGCTCCGAGCAGTACTTC.

The V gene is TRBV10-2, the J gene TRBJ2-7, with 7 bases matching TRBD1. The CDR3 contains 15 residues. In germline, CDR1 is WSHSY, CDR2 SAAADI. The trim removed 3 bases at V and 4 bases at J, leaving 9 bases unmatched. Here the CDR3 reads CASSDTGANSYEQYF. DNA for the CDR3: TGCGCCAGCAGTGACACAGGGGCGAATTCGTACGAGCAGTACTTC.

The chain uses TRBV7-9 and TRBJ1-1, with 9 bases matching TRBD1. Trimming removed 4 bases from V and 12 bases from J; junction bases left unmatched: 6. This CDR3 has 12 amino acids. Germline lookup yields CDR1 SEHNR and CDR2 FQNEAQ (reference sequence). The CDR3 reads CASSSGTGSTFF. In nucleotides, the CDR3 is TGTGCCAGCAGCTCCGGGACAGGGTCAACTTTCTTT. The variable domain in full, with the rest retrieved from reference TRBV7-9 and TRBJ1-1, is DTGVSQNPRHKITKRGQNVTFRCDPISEHNRLYWYRQTLGQGPEFLTYFQNEAQLEKSRLLSDRFSAERPKGSFSTLEIQRTEQGDSAMYLCASSSGTGSTFFGQGTRLTVV.

The sample holds a few counts of this clone. This chain uses TRBV29-1 with TRBJ1-5; 8 bases line up with TRBD1. Trimming removed 5 bases from V and 4 bases from J; junction bases left unmatched: 10. Germline CDR1 is SQVTM and CDR2 is ANQGSEA. There are 15 residues in the CDR3. CDR3 nucleotide sequence: TGCAGCGTTCGAACCGGGACAGGCGGAAATCAGCCCCAGCATTTT. It encodes CSVRTGTGGNQPQHF.